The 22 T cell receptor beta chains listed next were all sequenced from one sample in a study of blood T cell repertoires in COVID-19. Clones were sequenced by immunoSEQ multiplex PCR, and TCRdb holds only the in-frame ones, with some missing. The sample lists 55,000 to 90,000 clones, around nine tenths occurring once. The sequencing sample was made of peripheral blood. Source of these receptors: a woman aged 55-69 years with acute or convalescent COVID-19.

CDR3 sequence: CASSHLAGMYNEQFF. DNA of the CDR3: TGTGCCAGCAGCCACCTAGCGGGGATGTACAATGAGCAGTTCTTC. The chain recombines TRBV3-1 (or the pseudogene TRBV3-2) with TRBJ2-1, with 9 bases matching TRBD2. The V gene's germline CDR1 is LGHDT and CDR2 YNNKEL (reference sequence). The trim removed 3 bases at V and 4 bases at J, leaving 4 bases unmatched. The CDR3 is made up of 15 amino acids.

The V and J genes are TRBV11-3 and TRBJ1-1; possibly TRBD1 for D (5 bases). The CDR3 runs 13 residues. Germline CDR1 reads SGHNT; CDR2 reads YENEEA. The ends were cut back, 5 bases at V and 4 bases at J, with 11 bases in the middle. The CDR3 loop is CASSRDRSTEAFF. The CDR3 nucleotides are TGTGCCAGCAGCCGCGACAGATCCACTGAAGCTTTCTTT.

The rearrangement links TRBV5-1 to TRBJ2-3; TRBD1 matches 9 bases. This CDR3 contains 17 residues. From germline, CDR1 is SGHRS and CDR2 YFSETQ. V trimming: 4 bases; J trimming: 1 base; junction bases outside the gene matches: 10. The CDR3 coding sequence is TGCGCCAGCAGCAAACAGGGGGCAGGAGTGGGCACAGATACGCAGTATTTT. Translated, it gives CASSKQGAGVGTDTQYF.

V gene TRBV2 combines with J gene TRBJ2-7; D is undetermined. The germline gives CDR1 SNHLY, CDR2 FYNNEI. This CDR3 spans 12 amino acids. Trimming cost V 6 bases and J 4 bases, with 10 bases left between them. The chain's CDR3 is CASRASRYEQYF. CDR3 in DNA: TGTGCCAGCAGAGCTTCTAGATACGAGCAGTACTTC.

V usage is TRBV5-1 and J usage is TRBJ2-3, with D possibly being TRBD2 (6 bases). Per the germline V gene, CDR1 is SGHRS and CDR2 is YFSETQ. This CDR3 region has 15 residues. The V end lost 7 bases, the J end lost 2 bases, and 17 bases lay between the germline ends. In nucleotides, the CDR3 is TGCGCCAGCCGCCTCGGGGGTTCGACCACAGATACGCAGTATTTT. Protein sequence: CASRLGGSTTDTQYF.

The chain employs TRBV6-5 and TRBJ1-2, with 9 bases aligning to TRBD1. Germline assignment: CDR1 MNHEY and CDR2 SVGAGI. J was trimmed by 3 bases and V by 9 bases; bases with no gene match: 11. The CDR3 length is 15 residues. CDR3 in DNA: TGTGCCAGTAGATCGGGACAGGGTAATCACTATGGCTACACCTTC. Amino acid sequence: CASRSGQGNHYGYTF.

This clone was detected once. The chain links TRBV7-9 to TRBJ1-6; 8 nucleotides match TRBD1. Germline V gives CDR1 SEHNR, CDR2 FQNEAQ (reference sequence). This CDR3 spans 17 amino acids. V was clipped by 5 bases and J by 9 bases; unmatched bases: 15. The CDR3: CASSRYSSPGGPSPLHF. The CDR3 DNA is TGTGCCAGCAGCAGATACTCGTCTCCAGGGGGCCCTTCACCCCTCCACTTT.

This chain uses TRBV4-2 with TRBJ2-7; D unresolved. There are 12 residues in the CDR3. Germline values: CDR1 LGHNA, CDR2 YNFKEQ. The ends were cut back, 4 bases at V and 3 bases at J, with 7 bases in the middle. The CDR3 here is CASSPSLYEQYF. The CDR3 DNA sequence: TGTGCCAGCAGCCCCTCCCTCTACGAGCAGTACTTC.

The CDR3 DNA reads TGTGCCAGCAGCTTATCCAGGGCTGGTGGAAACACCATATATTTT. Its protein product is CASSLSRAGGNTIYF. The rearrangement links TRBV11-3 to TRBJ1-3; D possibly corresponds to TRBD1 (5 bases). Germline V gene data show CDR1 as SGHNT and CDR2 as YENEEA. The ends were cut back, 2 bases at V and 3 bases at J, with 11 bases in the middle. This CDR3 is 15 amino acids long.

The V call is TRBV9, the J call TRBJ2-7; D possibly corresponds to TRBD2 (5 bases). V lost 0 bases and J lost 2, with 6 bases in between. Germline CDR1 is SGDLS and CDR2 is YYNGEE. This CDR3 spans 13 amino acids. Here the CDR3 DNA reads TGTGCCAGCAGCGTAGCGGGGACCTACGAGCAGTACTTC. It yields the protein CASSVAGTYEQYF.

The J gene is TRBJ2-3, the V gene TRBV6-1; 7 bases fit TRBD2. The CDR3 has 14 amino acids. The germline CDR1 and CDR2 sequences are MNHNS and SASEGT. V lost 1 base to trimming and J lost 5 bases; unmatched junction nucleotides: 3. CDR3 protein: CASSEGWEGDTQYF. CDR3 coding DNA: TGTGCCAGCAGTGAAGGGTGGGAGGGAGATACGCAGTATTTT.

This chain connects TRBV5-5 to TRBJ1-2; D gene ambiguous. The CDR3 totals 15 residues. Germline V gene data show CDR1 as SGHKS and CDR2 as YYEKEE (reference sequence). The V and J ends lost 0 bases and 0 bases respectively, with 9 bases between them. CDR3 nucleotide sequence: TGTGCCAGCAGCTTGGTCCGGGAAGCTAACTATGGCTACACCTTC. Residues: CASSLVREANYGYTF.

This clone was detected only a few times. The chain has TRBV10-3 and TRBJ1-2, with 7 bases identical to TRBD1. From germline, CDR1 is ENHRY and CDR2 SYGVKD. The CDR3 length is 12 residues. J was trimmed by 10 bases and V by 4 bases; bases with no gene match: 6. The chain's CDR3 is CAISADREAYTF. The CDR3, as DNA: TGTGCCATCAGTGCAGACAGGGAGGCCTACACCTTC.

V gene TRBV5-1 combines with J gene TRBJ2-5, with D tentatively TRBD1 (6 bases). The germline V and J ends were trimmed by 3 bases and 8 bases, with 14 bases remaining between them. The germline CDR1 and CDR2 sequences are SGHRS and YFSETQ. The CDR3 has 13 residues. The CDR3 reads CASSYNNRDTQYF. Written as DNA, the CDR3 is TGCGCCAGCAGCTACAATAACAGGGATACCCAGTACTTC.

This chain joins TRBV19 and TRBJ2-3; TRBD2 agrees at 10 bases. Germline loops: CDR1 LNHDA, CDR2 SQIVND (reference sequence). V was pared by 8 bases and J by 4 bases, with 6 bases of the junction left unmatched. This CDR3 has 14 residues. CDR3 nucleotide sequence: TGTGCCAGTTCTAGCGGGGGTCTTTCAGATACGCAGTATTTT. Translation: CASSSGGLSDTQYF.

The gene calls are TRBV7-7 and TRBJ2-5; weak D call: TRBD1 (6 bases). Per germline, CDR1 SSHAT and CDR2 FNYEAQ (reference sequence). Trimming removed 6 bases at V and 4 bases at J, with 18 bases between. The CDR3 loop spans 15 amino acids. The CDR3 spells CASSQWGGQSETQYF. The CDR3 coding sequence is TGTGCCAGCAGTCAATGGGGCGGACAGTCAGAGACCCAGTACTTC.

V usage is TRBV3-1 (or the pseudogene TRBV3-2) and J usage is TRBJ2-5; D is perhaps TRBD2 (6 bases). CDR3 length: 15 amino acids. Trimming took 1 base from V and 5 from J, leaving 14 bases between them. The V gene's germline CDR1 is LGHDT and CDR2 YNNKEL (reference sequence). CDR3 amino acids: CASSQVPLGGETQYF. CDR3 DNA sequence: TGTGCCAGCAGCCAAGTTCCCCTTGGAGGGGAGACCCAGTACTTC.

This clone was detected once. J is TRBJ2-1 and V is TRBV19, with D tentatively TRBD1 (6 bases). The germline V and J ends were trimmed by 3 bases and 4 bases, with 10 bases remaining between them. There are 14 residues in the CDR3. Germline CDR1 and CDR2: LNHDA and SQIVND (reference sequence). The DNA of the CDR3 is TGTGCCAGTAGTATCCTCAGGGGATACAATGAGCAGTTCTTC. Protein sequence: CASSILRGYNEQFF.

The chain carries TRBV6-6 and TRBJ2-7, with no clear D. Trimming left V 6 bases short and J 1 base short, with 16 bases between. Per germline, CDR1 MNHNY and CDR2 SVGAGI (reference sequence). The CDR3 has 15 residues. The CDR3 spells CASRQYATGSYEQYF. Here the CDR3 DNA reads TGTGCCAGCAGACAATATGCGACTGGATCCTACGAGCAGTACTTC.

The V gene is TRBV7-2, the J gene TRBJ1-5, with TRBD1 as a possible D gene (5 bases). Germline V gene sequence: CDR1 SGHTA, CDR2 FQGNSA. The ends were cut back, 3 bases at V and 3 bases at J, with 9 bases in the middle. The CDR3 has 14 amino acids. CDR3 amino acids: CASSLWGDNQPQHF. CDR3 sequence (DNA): TGTGCCAGCAGCTTGTGGGGGGACAATCAGCCCCAGCATTTT.

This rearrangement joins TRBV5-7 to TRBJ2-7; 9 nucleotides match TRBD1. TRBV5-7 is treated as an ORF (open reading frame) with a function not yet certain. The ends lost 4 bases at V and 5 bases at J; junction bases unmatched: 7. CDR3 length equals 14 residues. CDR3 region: CASSNRDRVHEQYF. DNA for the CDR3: TGTGCCAGCAGCAACCGGGACAGGGTTCACGAGCAGTACTTC.

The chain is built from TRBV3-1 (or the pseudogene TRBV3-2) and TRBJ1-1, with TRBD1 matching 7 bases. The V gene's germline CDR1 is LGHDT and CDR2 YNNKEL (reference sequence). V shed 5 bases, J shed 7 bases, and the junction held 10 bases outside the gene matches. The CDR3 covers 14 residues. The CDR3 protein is CASSVRSQGGEAFF. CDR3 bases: TGTGCCAGCAGCGTTCGATCGCAGGGGGGTGAAGCTTTCTTT.